The subject of this entry is one T cell receptor (beta chain). The data were taken from a study of CD8 T cells in ankylosing spondylitis. Each CDR3 protein is one row after TCRdb ran MiXCR on the 5' RACE reads. The sample yields 200,000 or so distinct CDR3 sequences, 13% seen once. This CDR3 comprises 15 residues. Trimming cost V 3 bases and J 6 bases, with 17 bases left between them. Source material: blood, either unsorted or a sorted T cell fraction (not recorded which). The TCR comes from a female donor with ankylosing spondylitis or in good health (not recorded which). The rearrangement uses TRBV12-3 or TRBV12-4 and TRBJ1-2, with D unresolved. CDR3 bases: TGTGCCAGCAGTTTGGTCCACGGCACTATCCATGGCTACACCTTC. Protein: CASSLVHGTIHGYTF.